This TCR beta chain was captured in a study of T-cell memory formation after mild COVID-19. This clonotype was picked up a small number of times. Its antigen is not known. After 5'RACE with constant-segment primers, TCR alpha and TCR beta cDNA libraries carrying sample barcodes and UMIs were obtained. One entry per CDR3 protein results from TCRdb running MiXCR on the 5' RACE reads. The sample includes hundreds of thousands of distinct CDR3 sequences, about 17% of them seen just once. Whole-study findings and limits: Contracting CD4+ clones sat mainly in CM and EM; CD8+ in EMRA. SARS-CoV-2 specificity of second-wave clones peaking day 37 was unconfirmed.

This CDR3 is built from 15 residues. Germline V CDR1 and CDR2: LGHNA, YNFKEQ. Trimming took off 0 bases at V and 2 bases at J, with 10 bases between the two ends. The sequence was collected from a man between 18 and 29 years old who had mild COVID-19 (a few samples of this study predate the infection). Cell type and time point are not known. Material for sequencing was PBMCs or a T cell subset sorted from them (not recorded which). The chain recombines TRBV4-2 with TRBJ1-2; perhaps TRBD1 as D (6 bases). CDR3: CASSQDNRANYGYTF. CDR3 bases: TGTGCCAGCAGCCAAGATAACAGGGCGAACTATGGCTACACCTTC.